The entry below gives a single T cell receptor beta chain sequence along with its context. The target antigen is unknown. This entry is derived from a study of T cell clonotyping in hematopoietic cell transplantation. Findings of the study overall: At the given depth, recipient repertoires were over 95% de novo clonotypes.

Sequencing was performed with immunoSEQ multiplex PCR; in TCRdb, only in-frame clones are kept and a portion is missing. The sample records some 28,000 clones, roughly 84% being singletons. Time point in this sample: recipient sample about 28 days before transplant, after cytoreduction. The source is a man aged 35-49 years with acute myeloid leukemia. Some clones in this sample may be carry-over from other donors' samples. The specimen was peripheral blood mononuclear cells, collected before stem cell transplant.

The CDR3 region is CASRDALAAEAGQETQYF. As DNA, the CDR3 is TGTGCCAGCAGGGACGCACTAGCGGCAGAGGCCGGTCAAGAGACCCAGTACTTC. This chain uses TRBV2 with TRBJ2-5, with TRBD2 matching over 8 bases. V shed 6 bases and J 2 bases; nucleotides not matched to a gene: 17. CDR1 and CDR2 (germline): SNHLY, FYNNEI. The CDR3 consists of 18 residues. The full variable domain, with the rest looked up from reference TRBV2 and TRBJ2-5, is EPEVTQTPSHQVTQMGQEVILRCVPISNHLYFYWYRQILGQKVEFLVSFYNNEISEKSEIFDDQFSVERPDGSNFTLKIRSTKLEDSAMYFCASRDALAAEAGQETQYFGPGTRLLVL.